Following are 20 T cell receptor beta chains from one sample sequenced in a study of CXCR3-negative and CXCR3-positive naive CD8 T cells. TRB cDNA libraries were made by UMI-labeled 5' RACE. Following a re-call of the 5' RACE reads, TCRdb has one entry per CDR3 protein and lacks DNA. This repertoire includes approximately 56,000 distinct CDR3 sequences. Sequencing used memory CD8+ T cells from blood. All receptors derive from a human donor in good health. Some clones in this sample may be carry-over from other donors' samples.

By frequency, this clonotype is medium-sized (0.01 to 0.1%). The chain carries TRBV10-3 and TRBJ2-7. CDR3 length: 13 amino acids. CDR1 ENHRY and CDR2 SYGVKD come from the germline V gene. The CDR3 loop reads CAISLDGSYEQYF.

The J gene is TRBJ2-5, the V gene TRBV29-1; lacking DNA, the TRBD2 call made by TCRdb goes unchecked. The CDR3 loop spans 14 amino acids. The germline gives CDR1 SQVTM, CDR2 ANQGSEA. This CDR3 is CSVGSLPRGETQYF.

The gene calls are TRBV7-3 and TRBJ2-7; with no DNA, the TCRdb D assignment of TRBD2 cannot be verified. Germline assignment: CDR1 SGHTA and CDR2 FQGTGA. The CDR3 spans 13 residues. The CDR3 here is CASRSGPTYEQYF.

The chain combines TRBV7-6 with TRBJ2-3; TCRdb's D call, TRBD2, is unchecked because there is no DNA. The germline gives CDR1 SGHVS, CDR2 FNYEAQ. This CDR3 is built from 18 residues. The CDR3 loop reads CASSPGLAGGPGTDTQYF.

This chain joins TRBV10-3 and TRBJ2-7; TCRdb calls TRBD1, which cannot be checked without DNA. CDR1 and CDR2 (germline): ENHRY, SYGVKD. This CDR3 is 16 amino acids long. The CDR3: CAISESDGGGRDEQYF.

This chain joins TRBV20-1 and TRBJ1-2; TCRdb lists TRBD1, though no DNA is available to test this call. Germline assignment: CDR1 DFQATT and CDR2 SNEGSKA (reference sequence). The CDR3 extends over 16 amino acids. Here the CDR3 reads CSARTDRGSDSDGYTF.

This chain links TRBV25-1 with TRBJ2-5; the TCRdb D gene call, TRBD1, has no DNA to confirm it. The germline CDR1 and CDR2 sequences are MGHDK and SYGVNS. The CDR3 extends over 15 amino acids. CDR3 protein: CASSESGASQETQYF.

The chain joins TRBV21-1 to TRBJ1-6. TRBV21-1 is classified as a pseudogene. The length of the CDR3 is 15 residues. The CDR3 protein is CASSKETVEGSPLHF.

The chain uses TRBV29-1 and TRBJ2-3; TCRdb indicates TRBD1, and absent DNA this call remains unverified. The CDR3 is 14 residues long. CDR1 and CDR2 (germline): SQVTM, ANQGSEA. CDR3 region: CSVVTGGYGDTQYF.

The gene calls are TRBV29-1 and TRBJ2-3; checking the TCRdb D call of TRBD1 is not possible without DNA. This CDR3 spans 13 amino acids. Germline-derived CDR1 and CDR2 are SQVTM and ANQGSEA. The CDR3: CSVDPGNTDTQYF.

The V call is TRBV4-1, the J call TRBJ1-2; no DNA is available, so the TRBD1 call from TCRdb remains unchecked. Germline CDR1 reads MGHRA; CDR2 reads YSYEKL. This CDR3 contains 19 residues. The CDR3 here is CASSHPPGQGDGDTNSYTF.

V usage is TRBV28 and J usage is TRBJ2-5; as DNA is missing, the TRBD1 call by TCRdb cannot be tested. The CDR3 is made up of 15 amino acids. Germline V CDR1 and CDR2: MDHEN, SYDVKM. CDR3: CASSLPDSLQETQYF.

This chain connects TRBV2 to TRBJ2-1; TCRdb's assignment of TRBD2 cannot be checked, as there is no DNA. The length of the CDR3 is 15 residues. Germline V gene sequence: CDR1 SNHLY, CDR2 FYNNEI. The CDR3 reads CASSTLAGGLDEQFF.

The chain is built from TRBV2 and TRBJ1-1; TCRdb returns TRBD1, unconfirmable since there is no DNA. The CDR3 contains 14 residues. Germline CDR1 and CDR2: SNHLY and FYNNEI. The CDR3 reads CASSEMLQDTGAFF.

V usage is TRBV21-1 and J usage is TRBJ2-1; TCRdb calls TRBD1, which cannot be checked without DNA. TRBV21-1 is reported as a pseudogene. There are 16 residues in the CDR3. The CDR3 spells CASSKSGAPIGDEQFF.

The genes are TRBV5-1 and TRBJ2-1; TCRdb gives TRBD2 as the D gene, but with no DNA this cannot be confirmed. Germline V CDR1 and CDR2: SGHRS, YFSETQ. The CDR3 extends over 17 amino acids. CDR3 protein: CASSLGRMGLAGLEQFF.

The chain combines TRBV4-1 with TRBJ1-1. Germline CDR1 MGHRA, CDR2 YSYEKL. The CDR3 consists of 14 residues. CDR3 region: CASSPSRDSFLAFF.

CDR3 protein: CASSEAEEGADTQYF. V usage is TRBV6-1 and J usage is TRBJ2-3; the TRBD2 assignment by TCRdb is unverifiable without DNA. Germline assignment: CDR1 MNHNS and CDR2 SASEGT. The CDR3 has 15 residues.

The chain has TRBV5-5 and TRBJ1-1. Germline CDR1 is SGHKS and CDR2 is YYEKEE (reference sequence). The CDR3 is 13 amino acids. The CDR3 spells CASSSDVNTEAFF.

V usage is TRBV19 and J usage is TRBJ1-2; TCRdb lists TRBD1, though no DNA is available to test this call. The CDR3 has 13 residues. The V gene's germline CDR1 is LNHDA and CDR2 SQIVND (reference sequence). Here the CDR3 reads CASILTGNYGYTF.